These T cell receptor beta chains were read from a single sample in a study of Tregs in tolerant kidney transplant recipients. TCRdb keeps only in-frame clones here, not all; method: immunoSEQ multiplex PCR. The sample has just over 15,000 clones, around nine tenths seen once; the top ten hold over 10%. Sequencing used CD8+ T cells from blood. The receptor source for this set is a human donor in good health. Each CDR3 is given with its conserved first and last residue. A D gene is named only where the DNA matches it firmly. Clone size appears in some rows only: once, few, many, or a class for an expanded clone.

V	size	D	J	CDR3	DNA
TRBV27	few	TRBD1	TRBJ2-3	CASSSQQGQSHDTQYF	TGTGCCAGCAGTTCGCAACAGGGACAGTCTCACGATACGCAGTATTTT
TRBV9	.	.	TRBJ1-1	CASSVDGDTEAFF	TGTGCCAGCAGCGTAGATGGAGACACTGAAGCTTTCTTT
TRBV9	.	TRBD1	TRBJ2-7	CASSVTGQGTYEQYF	TGTGCCAGCAGCGTCACGGGACAGGGAACCTACGAGCAGTACTTC
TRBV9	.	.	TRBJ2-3	CASSVGVDTQYF	TGTGCCAGCAGCGTTGGTGTAGATACGCAGTATTTT
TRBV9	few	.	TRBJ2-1	CASSAAVGVHEQFF	TGTGCCAGCAGCGCGGCCGTTGGGGTTCATGAGCAGTTCTTC
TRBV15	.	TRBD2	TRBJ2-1	CATSLLAGGPWEQFF	TGTGCCACCAGCCTTCTAGCGGGAGGGCCTTGGGAGCAGTTCTTC
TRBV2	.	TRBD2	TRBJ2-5	CASSHTSGASETQYF	TGTGCCAGCAGTCACACTAGCGGGGCCTCTGAGACCCAGTACTTC
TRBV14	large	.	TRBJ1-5	CASSQDNQPQHF	TGTGCCAGCAGCCAAGATAATCAGCCCCAGCATTTT
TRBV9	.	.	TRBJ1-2	CASSEGELYGYTF	TGTGCCAGCAGCGAGGGCGAACTCTATGGCTACACCTTC
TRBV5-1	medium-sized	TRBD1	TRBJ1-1	CASSSGQGGEDTEAFF	TGCGCCAGCAGCTCCGGACAGGGAGGGGAGGACACTGAAGCTTTCTTT